Below, one TCR beta chain is given with its context. Its antigen target is currently unknown. Base qualities are missing; no much larger clone stands one base away. Libraries were made using multiplex PCR. These reads were obtained on an Illumina HiSeq 2500. TCRbeta libraries were built by three rounds of nested PCR using primers (Table S4), following protocols modified from ARM-PCR. Before sequencing, PCR products of 200-500 bp were cut from the gel and purified using the QIAquick gel extraction kit. Concerning the study's data processing: Reads were cleaned with Trimmomatic, merged with FLASH into complete CDR3 sequences, and assigned to V(D)J germline segments with MiTCR. Clonal diversity was calculated as the inverse Simpson's index using VDJtools. Productive reads were defined as in-frame sequences without a premature stop codon. The public sequencing data were trimmed at Q25 with fastp and processed into clonotypes with MiXCR by TCRdb, which kept only in-frame beta chains. Identical CDR3 proteins give one entry, which carries the most common genes and DNA. These V and J calls are TCRdb output, not the study's own analysis. This sample has under 150,000 distinct CDR3 sequences in its table, and around two thirds of those were observed once. 15% to 20% of the sample is held by the ten biggest clonotypes.

The sample comes from a study of tumor and adjacent non-tumor tissue in lung cancer (dated by TCRdb to 2017 to 2018). Some background on the complete study: Patients with adenocarcinoma (roughly 12), squamous cell carcinoma (2) and small cell lung cancer (1) were included in the cohort. Ages among the approximately 15 patients ranged from about 31 to 80 years, there were roughly ten men and 5 women, and disease was at TNM stage I to III. Sequencing produced 100 million to 150 million productive TCRbeta reads in total, an average of about 4.17 million reads per sample. The study compared bulk TCRbeta repertoires from lung tumor tissue and matched distant non-tumor lung tissue of under 16 lung cancer patients. Under 35 paired specimens, one tumor and one normal lung sample per patient, were profiled by TCRbeta CDR3 sequencing. On the study overall, not on this receptor specifically: The cohort had only approximately 16 patients, and the authors noted that larger samples and more detailed clinical data are needed. The top 100 clones made up a significantly larger cumulative share of the repertoire in normal lung than in tumor tissue. Tumor tissue showed significantly greater TCR diversity (inverse Simpson) than normal lung tissue (approximately 430 vs 150, P = 0.0075, Mann-Whitney U test). TCR diversity was significantly higher in younger patients, and greater tumor TCR diversity was associated with shorter overall survival and shorter disease-free survival. Neither the sequencing platform nor unique molecular identifiers are named or mentioned anywhere in the methods. Peripheral blood was not sequenced, so blood TCRbeta repertoires were not examined in the lung cancer patients of the study.

RNA was isolated from bulk, unsorted tissue, and RNA quality was assessed with a NanoDrop ND-1000 and an Agilent 2100. All donors had newly diagnosed lung cancer, had not received prior chemotherapy, and were admitted for thoracic surgery in China between August and November 2014. Patients with previous radiotherapy or chemotherapy, or with another concurrent cancer, were excluded from the study. Surgical tissue pieces of roughly 1-2 cm3 were preserved in RNAlater solution and stored at -80 °C until use. From cysteine to phenylalanine, the CDR3 is 19 amino acids long. The sequence is cut down to CDR3 DNA, 57 bases in frame from base 1. V loses 5 bases, J loses 0 bases, and the germline ends lie 26 bases apart. Sequences DFQATT (CDR1) and SNEGSKA (CDR2) are obtained from the germline V gene (reference sequence).

In this chain, TRBV20-1 is recombined with TRBJ2-1, with the D call tentatively TRBD1 or TRBD2, each fitting 5 bases. The material sequenced was lung tumor tissue. The origin of this receptor is a man aged 60 to 75 with small cell lung cancer. The CDR3 region: CSAPGQGGCMRSSYNEQFF. The base sequence is TGCAGTGCTCCCGGGCAGGGCGGGTGCATGCGAAGCTCCTACAATGAGCAGTTCTTC.